The 22 T cell receptor beta chains presented below share a single source sample, sequenced in a study of a mutant IDH1 vaccine in newly diagnosed glioma. Some clones are missing from TCRdb's copy, which holds only in-frame ones; the method was immunoSEQ multiplex PCR. The sample has about 60,000 clones, approximately 81% seen once. The time point denotes: week 35, safety follow-up. Vaccine doses each comprised 300 ug of mutant IDH1 20-mer peptide, with topical imiquimod. For these TCRs, the target antigens are not known. This specimen consisted of PBMCs, obtained from a glioma patient whose treatment included an IDH1 peptide vaccine. The receptors originated from a man aged 25-45 years with glioma.

The chain has TRBV4-1 and TRBJ1-3, with D uncertain. V was shortened by 1 base and J by 1 base, with 8 bases between the two germline ends. Germline V gives CDR1 MGHRA, CDR2 YSYEKL. The CDR3 is 15 amino acids. The CDR3 loop is CASSQVYTSGNTIYF. CDR3 DNA: TGCGCCAGCAGCCAAGTCTATACGTCTGGAAACACCATATATTTT.

The rearrangement uses TRBV5-6 and TRBJ2-1; possible D gene TRBD1, 5 bases. CDR1 SGHDT and CDR2 YYEEEE come from the germline V gene. CDR3 length equals 16 residues. V was clipped by 0 bases and J by 2 bases, with 12 bases between them. Written as DNA, the CDR3 is TGTGCCAGCAGCTTGGCTGGCAGGGTGACCTACAATGAGCAGTTCTTC. Amino acids: CASSLAGRVTYNEQFF. The full variable domain, its missing parts supplied by reference TRBV5-6 and TRBJ2-1, is DAGVTQSPTHLIKTRGQQVTLRCSPKSGHDTVSWYQQALGQGPQFIFQYYEEEERQRGNFPDRFSGHQFPNYSSELNVNALLLGDSALYLCASSLAGRVTYNEQFFGPGTRLTVL.

This chain joins TRBV2 and TRBJ1-1, with D possibly TRBD1 on 5 matching bases. V gave up 4 bases and J gave up 4 bases, with 10 bases separating them. Germline-derived CDR1 and CDR2 are SNHLY and FYNNEI. This CDR3 has 13 amino acids. The CDR3 protein is CASSAGTGTEAFF. CDR3 coding DNA: TGTGCCAGCAGTGCCGGGACGGGCACTGAAGCTTTCTTT.

In its sample, this clone was seen once. The chain couples TRBV6-5 to TRBJ2-2, with D unclear. CDR1 MNHEY and CDR2 SVGAGI come from the germline V gene. This CDR3 has 14 residues. The V gene lost 4 bases and the J gene lost 7 bases, with 13 bases spanning the gap. The DNA of the CDR3 is TGTGCCAGCAGTTCCGGTGGTGTGGACGGGGAGCTGTTTTTT. Translation: CASSSGGVDGELFF.

This clone was observed a single time. The V call is TRBV7-9, the J call TRBJ2-7; D is unclear. V shed 3 bases and J shed 5 bases, with 8 bases lying between them. Germline values: CDR1 SEHNR, CDR2 FQNEAQ (reference sequence). The CDR3 has 12 amino acids. The CDR3 DNA follows: TGTGCCAGCAGCTTGAGTGTGGACGAGCAGTACTTC. It encodes CASSLSVDEQYF.

Comment on this clone: Other DNA sequences of this sample code for an identical CDR3. V and J are TRBV19 and TRBJ1-3; no clear D. CDR3 length: 14 residues. Deletions cut 3 bases from V and 0 bases from J, with 6 bases between. Germline CDR1 is LNHDA and CDR2 is SQIVND (reference sequence). CDR3: CASSMTSSGNTIYF. CDR3 in DNA: TGTGCCAGTAGTATGACAAGCTCTGGAAACACCATATATTTT.

The gene calls are TRBV30 and TRBJ2-2; no firm D call. The CDR3 length is 14 residues. Germline V gene sequence: CDR1 GTSNPN, CDR2 SVGIG (reference sequence). Trimming cost V 4 bases and J 2 bases, with 11 bases left between them. In DNA, the CDR3 is TGTGCCTGGAATAGGCAGAGTAACACCGGGGAGCTGTTTTTT. Translating gives CAWNRQSNTGELFF.

This chain joins TRBV5-6 and TRBJ2-3, with 10 bases matching TRBD2. V was pared by 1 base and J by 5 bases, with 7 bases of the junction left unmatched. The germline CDR1 and CDR2 sequences are SGHDT and YYEEEE. The CDR3 is 16 residues long. The CDR3 DNA sequence: TGTGCCAGCAGCTTGTTGCTAGCGGGGGCCCTAGATACGCAGTATTTT. Protein sequence: CASSLLLAGALDTQYF.

The CDR3 protein is CATSRPWTGGPKLSYNEQFF. The CDR3 bases are TGTGCCACCAGCAGACCATGGACAGGGGGGCCTAAGCTATCCTACAATGAGCAGTTCTTC. This chain connects TRBV15 to TRBJ2-1, with 10 bases fitting TRBD1. V shed 2 bases, J shed 1 base, and the junction held 14 bases outside the gene matches. This CDR3 comprises 20 residues. The germline V gene has CDR1 LNHNV and CDR2 YYDKDF (reference sequence). Full variable domain (outside the CDR3, taken from reference TRBV15 and TRBJ2-1): DAMVIQNPRYQVTQFGKPVTLSCSQTLNHNVMYWYQQKSSQAPKLLFHYYDKDFNNEADTPDNFQSRRPNTSFCFLDIRSPGLGDTAMYLCATSRPWTGGPKLSYNEQFFGPGTRLTVL.

The V and J genes are TRBV27 and TRBJ1-1; no reliable D call. The CDR3 extends over 16 amino acids. Trimming cost V 6 bases and J 2 bases, with 19 bases left between them. CDR1 is MNHEY, CDR2 SMNVEV, per germline (reference sequence). The CDR3 is CASRRQMTTLNTEAFF. The CDR3, as DNA: TGTGCCAGCAGGAGACAAATGACGACTCTAAACACTGAAGCTTTCTTT.

This clone was seen only a few times. The CDR3, as DNA: TGTGCCAGCACCTCGGCGGGACAGGGGTATGGCTACACCTTC. This sequence encodes CASTSAGQGYGYTF. The chain links TRBV14 to TRBJ1-2, with 10 bases identical to TRBD1. Germline lookup yields CDR1 SGHDN and CDR2 FVKESK. J lost 5 bases, V lost 7 bases, and 7 bases had no gene match. This CDR3 comprises 14 residues. Complete variable domain (other parts from reference TRBV14 and TRBJ1-2): EAGVTQFPSHSVIEKGQTVTLRCDPISGHDNLYWYRRVMGKEIKFLLHFVKESKQDESGMPNNRFLAERTGGTYSTLKVQPAELEDSGVYFCASTSAGQGYGYTFGSGTRLTVV.

The rearrangement joins TRBV6-5 to TRBJ2-5, with D possibly matching TRBD1 (5 bases). The CDR3 is 16 residues long. V shed 1 base and J shed 5 bases, with 17 bases lying between them. Germline V gene lookup returns CDR1 MNHEY and CDR2 SVGAGI. In nucleotides, the CDR3 is TGTGCCAGCAGTTACTTGAATCGGCAGGGTCGGGAGACCCAGTACTTC. Amino acids: CASSYLNRQGRETQYF.

In its sample, this clone was seen once. The chain joins TRBV28 to TRBJ2-7, with TRBD2 matching over 8 bases. CDR3 length equals 16 residues. The junction had 10 bases not matched to a gene; V was cut back by 2 bases and J by 4 bases. Per germline, CDR1 MDHEN and CDR2 SYDVKM. CDR3 DNA sequence: TGTGCCAGCAGTTTAGGATCGGGAGGGGAAAGATACGAGCAGTACTTC. Translating it yields CASSLGSGGERYEQYF.

The chain carries TRBV7-9 and TRBJ2-2; 10 nucleotides match TRBD1. The ends lost 5 bases at V and 7 bases at J; junction bases unmatched: 10. Germline V gene sequence: CDR1 SEHNR, CDR2 FQNEAQ (reference sequence). The CDR3 loop spans 16 amino acids. The CDR3 sequence: CASSQIPGQGFGELFF. CDR3 DNA: TGTGCCAGCAGCCAGATTCCGGGACAGGGGTTCGGGGAGCTGTTTTTT.

The rearrangement links TRBV5-1 to TRBJ2-6; TRBD1 aligns across 8 bases. After removal of 4 bases from V and 0 bases from J, the junction contained 9 bases not matched to a gene. The germline gives CDR1 SGHRS, CDR2 YFSETQ. CDR3 length: 18 residues. The CDR3 DNA follows: TGCGCCAGCAGCGCCCCCGGGACAGGACTCTCTGGGGCCAACGTCCTGACTTTC. It is translated as CASSAPGTGLSGANVLTF.

This clone was seen only once. V usage is TRBV9 and J usage is TRBJ2-1; TRBD2 agrees at 8 bases. Germline V lookup: CDR1 SGDLS, CDR2 YYNGEE. The V gene end was trimmed by 7 bases and the J gene end by 5 bases; junction bases not matched to a gene: 5. The CDR3 spans 13 residues. CDR3 in amino acids: CASGTGGNNEQFF. CDR3 sequence (DNA): TGTGCCAGCGGGACGGGGGGGAACAATGAGCAGTTCTTC.

This chain connects TRBV5-1 to TRBJ2-1; 9 bases fit TRBD2. This CDR3 is 16 amino acids long. Losses at the gene ends were 4 bases for V and 3 bases for J; bases not matched to a gene: 8. Germline V gene lookup returns CDR1 SGHRS and CDR2 YFSETQ. CDR3 bases: TGCGCCAGCAGCATTGGACTAGCGCAGGACTACAATGAGCAGTTCTTC. This sequence encodes CASSIGLAQDYNEQFF.

The rearrangement joins TRBV5-1 to TRBJ1-6, with D maybe TRBD1 (6 bases). CDR1 and CDR2 from the germline V gene are SGHRS and YFSETQ. Trimming pared 0 bases from V and 6 bases from J, leaving 13 bases between. The CDR3 runs 16 residues. CDR3 coding DNA: TGCGCCAGCAGCTTGGGACAGGCTAGAAGTAATTCACCCCTCCACTTT. Its translation is CASSLGQARSNSPLHF.

The rearrangement uses TRBV27 and TRBJ2-1, with D hard to call. V was shortened by 3 bases and J by 7 bases, with 16 bases between the two germline ends. CDR3 length equals 15 residues. Germline lookup yields CDR1 MNHEY and CDR2 SMNVEV (reference sequence). CDR3 DNA: TGTGCCAGCAGTTTTCAAGGGAAGTTTTCTAATGAGCAGTTCTTC. Translating it yields CASSFQGKFSNEQFF.

This sequence joins TRBV5-1 and TRBJ2-7; D not resolved. V was shortened by 4 bases and J by 12 bases, with 20 bases between the two germline ends. The CDR3 is made up of 13 amino acids. Germline V lookup: CDR1 SGHRS, CDR2 YFSETQ. The CDR3 reads CASSQNNGEIAYF. The CDR3 DNA reads as TGCGCCAGCAGCCAAAATAATGGCGAGATAGCGTACTTC.

As concerns this clone: A junction boundary mismatches the germline segment, possibly from a read error. The gene calls are TRBV20-1 and TRBJ1-1, with D unresolved. Germline CDR1 is DFQATT and CDR2 is SNEGSKA (reference sequence). This CDR3 comprises 9 residues. This CDR3 reads CSARAPPVF. The DNA for the CDR3 is TGCAGTGCTAGAGCCCCCCCGGTGTTT.

The V call is TRBV5-1, the J call TRBJ2-7; TRBD1 or TRBD2 may be the D gene (6 bases each). V gave up 5 bases and J gave up 1 base, with 16 bases separating them. Germline CDR1 is SGHRS and CDR2 is YFSETQ. The CDR3 is 15 amino acids. The CDR3 DNA reads as TGCGCCAGCAGACCGGCCGGGGGCGCGTCCTACGAGCAGTACTTC. The encoded protein is CASRPAGGASYEQYF.